The present entry profiles one T cell receptor (beta chain) with its context. This entry belongs to a study of human T cells and chemical hapten exposure. For the study at large: Skin of the upper inner arm, roughly 2 cm by roughly 2 cm, received 2% DPC for sensitization.

The CDR3 totals 14 residues. Germline assignment: CDR1 KGHDR and CDR2 SFDVKD. The V gene lost 9 bases and the J gene lost 0 bases, with 13 bases spanning the gap. TCRdb called the RACE reads again in MiXCR, with one record for every CDR3 protein. The sample holds roughly 360,000 distinct CDR3 sequences; approximately 5.1% are singletons and the top ten take approximately 2.3%. Time point specified: patch test 1, 2 weeks after DPC sensitization. Treatment meaning: therapeutic diphenylcyclopropenone sensitization with weekly scalp DPC. The specimen was whole blood, collected in connection with sensitization to the hapten diphenylcyclopropenone (DPC). The chain employs TRBV24-1 and TRBJ1-2; D is unresolved. The sequence came from a woman between 50 and 59 years old with alopecia areata. Some clones in this sample may be carry-over from other donors' samples. CDR3 amino acids: CATSSGRANYGYTF. Here the CDR3 DNA reads TGTGCCACCTCATCGGGTCGAGCTAACTATGGCTACACCTTC.